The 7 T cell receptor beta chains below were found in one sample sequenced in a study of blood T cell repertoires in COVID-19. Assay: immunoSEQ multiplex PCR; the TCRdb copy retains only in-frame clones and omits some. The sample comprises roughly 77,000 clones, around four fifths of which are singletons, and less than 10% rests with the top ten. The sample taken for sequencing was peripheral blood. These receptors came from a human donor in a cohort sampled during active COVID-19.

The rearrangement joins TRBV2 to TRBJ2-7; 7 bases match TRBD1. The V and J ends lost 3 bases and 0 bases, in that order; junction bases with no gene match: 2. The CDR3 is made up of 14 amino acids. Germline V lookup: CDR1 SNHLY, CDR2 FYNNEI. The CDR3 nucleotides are TGTGCCAGCAGTGAGGACAGGTCCTCCTACGAGCAGTACTTC. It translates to CASSEDRSSYEQYF.

CDR3 nucleotide sequence: TGCGCCAGCAGCTTGCAACCGGGACTCACACAAGAGACCCAGTACTTC. Translating it yields CASSLQPGLTQETQYF. The chain is built from TRBV5-1 and TRBJ2-5; perhaps TRBD2 as D (6 bases). V lost 1 base and J 2 bases, leaving 15 bases between the germline ends. The CDR3 is 16 residues long. Germline V gene data show CDR1 as SGHRS and CDR2 as YFSETQ.

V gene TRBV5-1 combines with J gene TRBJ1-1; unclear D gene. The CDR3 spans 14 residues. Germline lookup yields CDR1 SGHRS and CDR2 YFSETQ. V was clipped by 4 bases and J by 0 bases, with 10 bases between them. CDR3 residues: CASSLSTMNTEAFF. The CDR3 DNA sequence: TGCGCCAGCAGCCTCTCTACCATGAACACTGAAGCTTTCTTT. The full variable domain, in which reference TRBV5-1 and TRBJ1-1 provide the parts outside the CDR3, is KAGVTQTPRYLIKTRGQQVTLSCSPISGHRSVSWYQQTPGQGLQFLFEYFSETQRNKGNFPGRFSGRQFSNSRSEMNVSTLELGDSALYLCASSLSTMNTEAFFGQGTRLTVV.

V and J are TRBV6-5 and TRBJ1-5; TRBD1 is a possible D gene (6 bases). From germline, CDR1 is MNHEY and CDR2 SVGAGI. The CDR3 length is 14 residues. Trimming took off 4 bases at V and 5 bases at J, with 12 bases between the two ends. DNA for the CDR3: TGTGCCAGCAGTTCCTCGGACAGCTATCAGCCCCAGCATTTT. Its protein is CASSSSDSYQPQHF.

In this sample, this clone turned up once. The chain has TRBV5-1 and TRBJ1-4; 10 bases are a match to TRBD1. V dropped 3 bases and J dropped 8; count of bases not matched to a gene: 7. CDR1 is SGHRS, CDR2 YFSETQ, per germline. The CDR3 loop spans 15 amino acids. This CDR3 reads CASSWGTGVREKLFF. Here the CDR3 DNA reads TGCGCCAGCAGCTGGGGGACAGGGGTTCGGGAAAAACTGTTTTTT.

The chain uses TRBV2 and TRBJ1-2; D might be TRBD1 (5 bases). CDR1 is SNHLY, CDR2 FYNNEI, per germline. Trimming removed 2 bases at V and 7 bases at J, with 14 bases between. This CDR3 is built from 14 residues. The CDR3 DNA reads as TGTGCCAGCAGTGAACCGGCAGGGTCTGGTGGCTACACCTTC. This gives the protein CASSEPAGSGGYTF.

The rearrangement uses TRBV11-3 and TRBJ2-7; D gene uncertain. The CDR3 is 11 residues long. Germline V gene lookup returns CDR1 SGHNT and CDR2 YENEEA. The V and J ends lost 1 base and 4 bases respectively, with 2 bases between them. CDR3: CASSLAYEQYF. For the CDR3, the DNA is TGTGCCAGCAGCTTAGCGTACGAGCAGTACTTC.